This TCR beta chain came from a study of blood T cells in healthy people across ages. CDR1 MNHEY and CDR2 SVGAGI come from the germline V gene. The CDR3 extends over 18 amino acids. With 3 bases removed from V and 7 bases from J, the gap between germline ends came to 27 bases. Next came a second PCR, run for about 7 to 12 cycles, which used a sample-barcoded 5' primer along with a J-beta primer mix. Using its own MiXCR run on the 5' RACE reads, TCRdb lists one record per CDR3 protein. The data show 1.8 million or so distinct CDR3 sequences, 39% seen once. Comment on this clonotype: Its antigen is unidentified.

The study's findings and limits: Significant beta diversity loss was already apparent by age approximately 40, declining roughly linearly.

Total RNA extracted from each sample amounted to at least 5 micrograms. This sequence joins TRBV6-5 and TRBJ1-1; a possible D gene is TRBD1 (5 bases). This receptor was obtained from a human donor in good health. The sequenced sample consisted of blood. The DNA of the CDR3 is TGTGCCAGCAGTTATGGATCCTCACCTTTTACGACGGGGGATGAAGCTTTCTTT. It encodes CASSYGSSPFTTGDEAFF.